What follows describes a single T cell receptor beta chain. Sequencing used immunoSEQ multiplex PCR; TCRdb keeps in-frame clones, though not all of them. The sample holds under 300,000 clones, over 75% seen once. This sample is part of a study of control samples from healthy donors and cancer patients. V dropped 1 base and J dropped 5 bases, with 5 bases sitting between them. The CDR3 runs to 11 residues. CDR1 and CDR2 from the germline V gene are DFQATT and SNEGSKA (reference sequence). The V call is TRBV20-1, the J call TRBJ1-1, with a tentative D call TRBD1 (5 bases). The sequencing sample was made of PBMCs. This clonotype was obtained from a woman aged 60 to 75 with lung cancer. The CDR3 coding sequence is TGCAGTGCTAGAGCAGGGACTGAAGCTTTCTTT. The encoded protein is CSARAGTEAFF.